One sample yielded the 14 T cell receptor beta chains listed below, sequenced in a study of blood T cell repertoires in COVID-19. The method was immunoSEQ multiplex PCR; TCRdb's version includes in-frame clones alone and lacks a portion of them. The data show roughly 81,000 clones, about 83% seen once. The source material was peripheral blood. Receptors originate from a woman in her 70s with acute or convalescent COVID-19.

V and J are TRBV5-1 and TRBJ2-2; D is possibly TRBD2 (6 bases). The CDR3 runs 16 residues. Germline CDR1 and CDR2: SGHRS and YFSETQ. V lost 2 bases to trimming and J lost 5 bases, with 16 bases between them. For the CDR3, the DNA is TGCGCCAGCAGCTTCTCGGGACTCCCGCGAACCGGGGAGCTGTTTTTT. It is translated as CASSFSGLPRTGELFF.

The rearrangement links TRBV28 to TRBJ2-7; tentatively, D is TRBD2 (6 bases). The V end lost 0 bases, the J end lost 5 bases, and 8 bases lay between the germline ends. Germline values: CDR1 MDHEN, CDR2 SYDVKM. CDR3 length: 13 residues. CDR3 nucleotide sequence: TGTGCCAGCAGTTTATGGTCGGGGGACGAGCAGTACTTC. Translating it yields CASSLWSGDEQYF. Full variable domain (remainder filled in from reference TRBV28 and TRBJ2-7): DVKVTQSSRYLVKRTGEKVFLECVQDMDHENMFWYRQDPGLGLRLIYFSYDVKMKEKGDIPEGYSVSREKKERFSLILESASTNQTSMYLCASSLWSGDEQYFGPGTRLTVT.

The chain links TRBV5-1 to TRBJ2-5; 10 bases align to TRBD1. Germline loops: CDR1 SGHRS, CDR2 YFSETQ. This CDR3 contains 16 residues. Trimming at V came to 1 base and at J to 6 bases, leaving 9 bases not matched to a gene. Here the CDR3 reads CASSLSETGGAKTQYF. As DNA, the CDR3 is TGCGCCAGCAGCTTGTCCGAGACAGGGGGCGCAAAGACCCAGTACTTC.

This chain links TRBV7-3 with TRBJ2-3; D is perhaps TRBD2 (5 bases). This CDR3 region has 15 residues. Germline CDR1 is SGHTA and CDR2 is FQGTGA. V dropped 6 bases and J dropped 0 bases, with 13 bases sitting between them. In nucleotides, the CDR3 is TGTGCCAGCAGTTCCTCACGGACTAGCACAGATACGCAGTATTTT. Translating gives CASSSSRTSTDTQYF.

The J gene is TRBJ1-6, the V gene TRBV3-1 (or the pseudogene TRBV3-2); tentative D call: TRBD1 (6 bases). From germline, CDR1 is LGHDT and CDR2 YNNKEL (reference sequence). This CDR3 is built from 13 residues. With 8 bases removed from V and 8 bases from J, the gap between germline ends came to 13 bases. In nucleotides, the CDR3 is TGTGCCAGCTCGGGGGGCAGAGATTCACCCCTCCACTTT. Protein: CASSGGRDSPLHF.

V gene TRBV7-8 combines with J gene TRBJ1-5; 9 nucleotides align to TRBD1. The CDR3 spans 14 residues. The ends lost 5 bases at V and 7 bases at J; junction bases unmatched: 6. Germline values: CDR1 SGHVS, CDR2 FQNEAQ. CDR3 protein: CASSLRDRDQPQHF. The CDR3, as DNA: TGTGCCAGCAGCCTCCGGGACAGGGACCAGCCCCAGCATTTT.

This chain links TRBV7-9 with TRBJ1-1; 7 nucleotides line up with TRBD1. Trimming took 4 bases from V and 5 from J; bases not matched to a gene: 10. The germline V gene has CDR1 SEHNR and CDR2 FQNEAQ (reference sequence). The CDR3 is 15 residues long. The CDR3 protein is CASSSAGTVLTEAFF. The CDR3, as DNA: TGTGCCAGCAGCTCCGCCGGGACAGTCCTGACTGAAGCTTTCTTT.

The V and J genes are TRBV5-4 and TRBJ2-6; D call uncertain. CDR3 length: 15 amino acids. V was cut by 0 bases and J by 0 bases, with 4 bases left in between. Germline V gene sequence: CDR1 SGHNT, CDR2 YYREEE (reference sequence). As DNA, the CDR3 is TGTGCCAGCAGCTTGGGTAGCTCTGGGGCCAACGTCCTGACTTTC. Protein: CASSLGSSGANVLTF.

This sequence joins TRBV7-9 and TRBJ1-1, with D hard to call. The CDR3 runs to 14 residues. Trimming took off 0 bases at V and 4 bases at J, with 9 bases between the two ends. In germline, CDR1 is SEHNR, CDR2 FQNEAQ (reference sequence). The DNA for the CDR3 is TGTGCCAGCAGCTTAGCTGAGGGTGGCACTGAAGCTTTCTTT. This sequence encodes CASSLAEGGTEAFF.

The chain employs TRBV5-1 and TRBJ1-3, with D tentatively TRBD1 (5 bases). CDR1 is SGHRS and CDR2 is YFSETQ in the germline V gene. This CDR3 spans 13 amino acids. Trimming removed 6 bases from V and 1 base from J, with 8 bases in between. CDR3 sequence: CASTSGSGNTIYF. The CDR3 region has the DNA TGCGCCAGCACGTCAGGGTCTGGAAACACCATATATTTT.

V gene TRBV27 combines with J gene TRBJ2-1; tentative D call: TRBD2 (5 bases). V was pared by 6 bases and J by 12 bases, with 21 bases between. The CDR3 loop spans 14 amino acids. Germline lookup yields CDR1 MNHEY and CDR2 SMNVEV (reference sequence). The CDR3 DNA reads TGTGCCAGCAGGGTGGTTAAGGGAGATAACGGGCAGTTCTTC. This sequence encodes CASRVVKGDNGQFF.

This clone was counted once. The chain recombines TRBV27 with TRBJ1-1; TRBD1 matches at 9 bases. Trimming removed 3 bases from V and 6 bases from J; junction bases left unmatched: 8. The CDR3 is made up of 15 amino acids. From germline, CDR1 is MNHEY and CDR2 SMNVEV (reference sequence). Written as DNA, the CDR3 is TGTGCCAGCAGTTTCACAGGGGGCTCCCTTGCTGAAGCTTTCTTT. This encodes CASSFTGGSLAEAFF.

This clone was detected only a few times. The chain has TRBV18 and TRBJ1-1; 9 nucleotides match TRBD1. Germline CDR1 KGHSH, CDR2 LQKENI. The CDR3 is 14 amino acids. V shed 3 bases and J 5 bases; nucleotides not matched to a gene: 4. The CDR3 DNA reads as TGTGCCAGCTCACCCCCGACAGGGGGGACTGAAGCTTTCTTT. Residues: CASSPPTGGTEAFF.

The chain combines TRBV6-5 with TRBJ1-2; D call uncertain. The CDR3 length is 12 residues. CDR1 and CDR2 from the germline V gene are MNHEY and SVGAGI. Trimming removed 6 bases from V and 0 bases from J, with 5 bases in between. In DNA, the CDR3 is TGTGCCAGCAGCCATGCTAACTATGGCTACACCTTC. The encoded protein is CASSHANYGYTF.